This T cell receptor beta chain was identified during a study of T cell changes during pregnancy in multiple sclerosis. V was trimmed by 6 bases and J by 4 bases, leaving 10 bases between them. The CDR3 totals 13 residues. Germline V CDR1 and CDR2: WNHNN, SYGVQD (reference sequence). The assay was immunoSEQ multiplex PCR, and TCRdb's table has in-frame clones only and misses some. In the table there are over 55,000 clones, around 94% of which are singletons. Specimen: CD8+ T cells from peripheral blood mononuclear cells, collected in the third trimester of pregnancy. The receptor comes from a female donor with multiple sclerosis, enrolled in a pregnancy study. This chain connects TRBV10-1 to TRBJ2-1; D is unresolved. The CDR3 region is CASSHSRYNEQFF. For the CDR3, the DNA is TGCGCCAGCAGCCACTCGCGATACAATGAGCAGTTCTTC.